The next 28 T cell receptor beta chains were all read from a single sample in a study of shared clonotypes between healthy human individuals. Repertoires were generated with immunoSEQ multiplex PCR, while TCRdb's copy carries only in-frame clones and drops some. The repertoire includes hundreds of thousands of clones, roughly three quarters of them detected once, and approximately 13% sits in the top ten. The sequenced material came from PBMCs. Source of these receptors: a woman between 40 and 50 years old in good health. Some clones in this sample may be carry-over from other donors' samples.

The rearrangement links TRBV2 to TRBJ2-2; TRBD2 might be the D (7 bases). V lost 2 bases and J lost 7, with 14 bases in between. The CDR3 runs 15 residues. Germline V lookup: CDR1 SNHLY, CDR2 FYNNEI. CDR3 region: CASSETRGAGGELFF. For the CDR3, the DNA is TGTGCCAGCAGTGAAACCCGGGGGGCCGGCGGGGAGCTGTTTTTT.

The V and J genes are TRBV7-9 and TRBJ2-3, with 12 bases fitting TRBD2. Germline V lookup: CDR1 SEHNR, CDR2 FQNEAQ (reference sequence). V lost 1 base, J lost 2 bases, and 1 base stayed unmatched. This CDR3 has 16 amino acids. CDR3 sequence reads: CASSLGTSGTTDTQYF. The CDR3 DNA follows: TGTGCCAGCAGCTTAGGGACTAGCGGGACCACAGATACGCAGTATTTT.

The chain recombines TRBV7-9 with TRBJ2-5, with 8 positions matching TRBD1. The CDR3 has 15 residues. The J segment lost 1 base and the V segment lost 3 bases, leaving 4 bases of the junction unmatched. CDR1 and CDR2 from the germline V gene are SEHNR and FQNEAQ (reference sequence). CDR3 sequence (DNA): TGTGCCAGCAGCTTGGAACAGGGGGGCCAAGAGACCCAGTACTTC. This sequence encodes CASSLEQGGQETQYF.

V and J are TRBV11-2 and TRBJ2-3, with 7 bases fitting TRBD2. CDR3 length: 15 amino acids. Trimming at V came to 5 bases and at J to 6 bases, leaving 11 bases not matched to a gene. Germline loops: CDR1 SGHAT, CDR2 FQNNGV. CDR3 residues: CASSLRPGGIDTQYF. As DNA, the CDR3 is TGTGCCAGCAGCCTTCGGCCCGGGGGGATTGATACGCAGTATTTT.

With respect to this clone: Other DNA sequences in the sample encode the same CDR3. This chain links TRBV28 with TRBJ1-5, with 7 bases fitting TRBD1. CDR1 is MDHEN and CDR2 is SYDVKM in the germline V gene. The V segment lost 5 bases and the J segment 7 bases; nucleotides outside the gene matches: 2. The CDR3 has 12 amino acids. The CDR3 DNA reads as TGTGCCAGCAGTATCAGGGGGCAGCCCCAGCATTTT. It specifies CASSIRGQPQHF. The full variable domain, completed using reference TRBV28 and TRBJ1-5, is DVKVTQSSRYLVKRTGEKVFLECVQDMDHENMFWYRQDPGLGLRLIYFSYDVKMKEKGDIPEGYSVSREKKERFSLILESASTNQTSMYLCASSIRGQPQHFGDGTRLSIL.

V is TRBV21-1 and J is TRBJ1-1; the table's D call of TRBD1 was not tested on the DNA. TRBV21-1 is a pseudogene locus. The CDR3 has 15 residues. The CDR3 region has the DNA TGTGCCAGCAGCACAGAGACAGCACCGAACACTGAAGCTTTCTTT. It translates to CASSTETAPNTEAFF.

The CDR3 nucleotides are TGCGCCAGCAGAATTACAGGTGACTATGGCTACACCTTC. It translates to CASRITGDYGYTF. The V call is TRBV5-1, the J call TRBJ1-2; perhaps TRBD1 as D (5 bases). With 5 bases removed from V and 3 bases from J, the gap between germline ends came to 11 bases. The CDR3 contains 13 residues. Germline lookup yields CDR1 SGHRS and CDR2 YFSETQ.

V usage is TRBV23-1 and J usage is TRBJ1-5, with TRBD1 as a possible D gene (5 bases). TRBV23-1 is placed among ORFs of uncertain function. This CDR3 region has 17 residues. V was trimmed by 2 bases and J by 1 base, leaving 15 bases between them. CDR3 residues: CASSQLKGTESNQPQHF. The CDR3 bases are TGCGCCAGCAGTCAACTGAAAGGGACGGAAAGCAATCAGCCCCAGCATTTT.

The chain joins TRBV7-8 to TRBJ2-7; D is unclear. Germline lookup yields CDR1 SGHVS and CDR2 FQNEAQ. V gave up 3 bases and J gave up 5 bases, with 17 bases separating them. This CDR3 region has 15 residues. The CDR3 nucleotides are TGTGCCAGCAGCTTGACGGACCTACTTGGCCACGAGCAGTACTTC. Amino acids: CASSLTDLLGHEQYF.

The J gene is TRBJ1-2, the V gene TRBV5-6, with D unresolved. Trimming removed 2 bases from V and 3 bases from J, with 14 bases in between. Germline values: CDR1 SGHDT, CDR2 YYEEEE. There are 15 residues in the CDR3. This CDR3 reads CASSFSPDGDYGYTF. The CDR3 DNA reads TGTGCCAGCAGCTTCTCGCCCGACGGGGACTATGGCTACACCTTC.

The table lists this clone with a few counts. One junction end disagrees with the germline gene, perhaps due to a read error. In DNA form, the CDR3 reads TGCAGTGCTTACCCTAGGGCCCCGATCTTC. Translation gives CSAYPRAPIF. The chain uses TRBV20-1 and TRBJ2-1; D remains ambiguous. This CDR3 is 10 amino acids long. Germline CDR1 DFQATT, CDR2 SNEGSKA (reference sequence).

The rearrangement links TRBV2 to TRBJ1-2; no firm D call. Trimming took off 6 bases at V and 6 bases at J, with 8 bases between the two ends. The CDR3 consists of 11 residues. Germline V CDR1 and CDR2: SNHLY, FYNNEI. CDR3 loop: CASRRIDGYTF. In nucleotides, the CDR3 is TGTGCCAGCAGGCGAATAGATGGCTACACCTTC.

The V gene is TRBV7-9, the J gene TRBJ2-3; 8 nucleotides align to TRBD2. V trimming: 4 bases; J trimming: 2 bases; junction bases outside the gene matches: 8. This CDR3 contains 16 residues. CDR1 and CDR2 from the germline V gene are SEHNR and FQNEAQ (reference sequence). CDR3 sequence (DNA): TGTGCCAGCAGCTCAGTTAGCGGGGCTCACACAGATACGCAGTATTTT. Translated, it gives CASSSVSGAHTDTQYF.

The CDR3: CASSQSETGDYEQYF. DNA for the CDR3: TGCGCCAGCAGTCAATCGGAGACAGGGGATTACGAGCAGTACTTC. This chain links TRBV23-1 with TRBJ2-7, with 8 bases matching TRBD1. TRBV23-1 is treated as an ORF (open reading frame) with a function not yet certain. V dropped 0 bases and J dropped 4; count of bases not matched to a gene: 5. The CDR3 has 15 amino acids.

The chain is built from TRBV5-1 and TRBJ2-5, with 10 bases fitting TRBD2. The DNA end favors TRBJ2-7, so the J call may be wrong. This CDR3 is 16 amino acids long. CDR1 SGHRS and CDR2 YFSETQ come from the germline V gene. Here the CDR3 reads CASSSGSSGSPHEQYF. In DNA, the CDR3 is TGCGCCAGCAGCTCGGGCTCTAGCGGGAGTCCCCACGAGCAGTACTTC.

The chain recombines TRBV7-2 with TRBJ2-1, with 9 bases aligning to TRBD2. Trimming took 1 base from V and 14 from J; bases not matched to a gene: 9. Germline assignment: CDR1 SGHTA and CDR2 FQGNSA. The CDR3 sequence is 14 residues long. CDR3 nucleotides: TGTGCCAGCAGCTTAGTGGCGCGGGAGGGCCCCAAGTTCTTC. This sequence encodes CASSLVAREGPKFF. Full variable domain (outside the CDR3, taken from reference TRBV7-2 and TRBJ2-1): GAGVSQSPSNKVTEKGKDVELRCDPISGHTALYWYRQSLGQGLEFLIYFQGNSAPDKSGLPSDRFSAERTGGSVSTLTIQRTQQEDSAVYLCASSLVAREGPKFFGPGTRLTVL.

The chain combines TRBV7-9 with TRBJ2-5, with 7 bases fitting TRBD2. Germline V gene sequence: CDR1 SEHNR, CDR2 FQNEAQ (reference sequence). The CDR3 is 15 amino acids. V gave up 2 bases and J gave up 4 bases; unmatched junction bases: 7. The CDR3 is CASSLLLTSRETQYF. The CDR3 nucleotides are TGTGCCAGCAGCTTACTACTGACTAGCCGAGAGACCCAGTACTTC.

This chain joins TRBV28 and TRBJ2-1; possible D gene TRBD2, 5 bases. The V end lost 5 bases, the J end lost 3 bases, and 17 bases lay between the germline ends. Per germline, CDR1 MDHEN and CDR2 SYDVKM. There are 16 residues in the CDR3. CDR3 sequence reads: CASSPGIRGGYNEQFF. CDR3 coding DNA: TGTGCCAGCAGTCCCGGGATAAGAGGAGGCTACAATGAGCAGTTCTTC.

This chain links TRBV5-1 with TRBJ1-2; possibly TRBD1 for D (5 bases). The CDR3 loop spans 11 amino acids. Trimming took off 4 bases at V and 8 bases at J, with 9 bases between the two ends. CDR1 SGHRS and CDR2 YFSETQ come from the germline V gene. The chain's CDR3 is CASSARDGYTF. CDR3 DNA sequence: TGCGCCAGCAGCGCCAGGGACGGCTACACCTTC.

The chain couples TRBV19 to TRBJ2-7; no reliable D call. The CDR3 is 15 residues long. Germline V CDR1 and CDR2: LNHDA, SQIVND (reference sequence). Trimming left V 3 bases short and J 0 bases short, with 12 bases between. This CDR3 is CASSIRPQSSYEQYF. For the CDR3, the DNA is TGTGCCAGTAGTATTAGACCGCAAAGCTCCTACGAGCAGTACTTC. The full variable domain, completed using reference TRBV19 and TRBJ2-7, is DGGITQSPKYLFRKEGQNVTLSCEQNLNHDAMYWYRQDPGQGLRLIYYSQIVNDFQKGDIAEGYSVSREKKESFPLTVTSAQKNPTAFYLCASSIRPQSSYEQYFGPGTRLTVT.

The rearrangement links TRBV5-5 to TRBJ2-7, with 7 bases fitting TRBD1. Germline V lookup: CDR1 SGHKS, CDR2 YYEKEE (reference sequence). Trimming cost V 2 bases and J 3 bases; bases outside gene matches: 5. The length of the CDR3 is 14 residues. Here the CDR3 reads CASSLGQGVYEQYF. CDR3 DNA sequence: TGTGCCAGCAGCTTAGGGCAGGGGGTCTACGAGCAGTACTTC. Based on the CDR3 plus reference TRBV5-5 and TRBJ2-7, the full variable domain is DAGVTQSPTHLIKTRGQQVTLRCSPISGHKSVSWYQQVLGQGPQFIFQYYEKEERGRGNFPDRFSARQFPNYSSELNVNALLLGDSALYLCASSLGQGVYEQYFGPGTRLTVT.

This clone was counted once. This rearrangement joins TRBV11-2 to TRBJ2-5; D remains unclear. CDR1 and CDR2 from the germline V gene are SGHAT and FQNNGV. V was cut by 3 bases and J by 7 bases, with 9 bases left in between. This CDR3 comprises 12 residues. CDR3 sequence (DNA): TGTGCCAGCAGCTTTGAGAGGTCGACCCAGTACTTC. It yields the protein CASSFERSTQYF. The full variable domain, rest sourced from reference TRBV11-2 and TRBJ2-5, is EAGVAQSPRYKIIEKRQSVAFWCNPISGHATLYWYQQILGQGPKLLIQFQNNGVVDDSQLPKDRFSAERLKGVDSTLKIQPAKLEDSAVYLCASSFERSTQYFGPGTRLLVL.

This clone was seen a handful of times. V and J are TRBV2 and TRBJ2-3; D may be TRBD1 or TRBD2 (7 bases each). V lost 0 bases to trimming and J lost 6 bases, with 19 bases between them. This CDR3 has 17 residues. CDR1 is SNHLY and CDR2 is FYNNEI in the germline V gene. The CDR3: CASSEATGRAGMDTQYF. The CDR3 DNA reads as TGTGCCAGCAGTGAAGCGACAGGGAGAGCGGGAATGGATACGCAGTATTTT.

This chain uses TRBV7-9 with TRBJ1-1, with 7 bases matching TRBD1. CDR3 length: 13 residues. Germline-derived CDR1 and CDR2 are SEHNR and FQNEAQ (reference sequence). V was pared by 3 bases and J by 7 bases, with 5 bases of the junction left unmatched. This chain's CDR3 is CASSLGQGGEAFF. As DNA, the CDR3 is TGTGCCAGCAGCTTGGGCCAGGGGGGTGAAGCTTTCTTT. Full variable domain (remainder filled in from reference TRBV7-9 and TRBJ1-1): DTGVSQNPRHKITKRGQNVTFRCDPISEHNRLYWYRQTLGQGPEFLTYFQNEAQLEKSRLLSDRFSAERPKGSFSTLEIQRTEQGDSAMYLCASSLGQGGEAFFGQGTRLTVV.

As to this clone: Compared with germline, one end of the junction differs, possibly owing to a read error. The chain's CDR3 is CASSLYQGPSF. CDR3 DNA sequence: TGTGCCAGCAGTTTATATCAGGGCCCCTCCTTC. This chain joins TRBV28 and TRBJ1-2, with D perhaps TRBD1 (5 bases). This CDR3 comprises 11 residues. Germline-derived CDR1 and CDR2 are MDHEN and SYDVKM.

The CDR3: CASSLTGDSEAFF. CDR3 DNA: TGTGCCAGTAGTCTCACAGGGGATTCTGAAGCTTTCTTT. The chain has TRBV19 and TRBJ1-1; TRBD1 matches at 7 bases. Germline CDR1 reads LNHDA; CDR2 reads SQIVND (reference sequence). The CDR3 covers 13 residues. V trimming: 5 bases; J trimming: 6 bases; junction bases outside the gene matches: 6.

This CDR3 is CASSQAPTGELFF. For the CDR3, the DNA is TGCGCCAGCAGCCAAGCCCCAACCGGGGAGCTGTTTTTT. The chain joins TRBV4-1 to TRBJ2-2; D not certain. The CDR3 contains 13 residues. Germline assignment: CDR1 MGHRA and CDR2 YSYEKL. V was clipped by 1 base and J by 5 bases, with 5 bases between them.

This sequence joins TRBV28 and TRBJ2-5; D gene unclear. V was cut by 3 bases and J by 2 bases, with 7 bases left in between. CDR3 size: 13 residues. Germline lookup yields CDR1 MDHEN and CDR2 SYDVKM. The CDR3 reads CASSFSEQETQYF. The DNA for the CDR3 is TGTGCCAGCAGTTTTTCCGAGCAAGAGACCCAGTACTTC.